Described below is a single T cell receptor beta chain sequence and its context. What it binds is not known. The CDR3 is made up of 13 amino acids. Trimming left V 7 bases short and J 2 bases short, with 11 bases between. Germline loops: CDR1 ENHRY, CDR2 SYGVKD. The data stem from a study of CD8 T cells in ankylosing spondylitis. TCR beta libraries were made by quantitative 5'-RACE with molecular barcodes. Using its own MiXCR run on the 5' RACE reads, TCRdb lists one record per CDR3 protein. The repertoire includes some 800,000 distinct CDR3 sequences, over 9.5% of them detected once, and under 0.6% sits in the top ten. General study points: Disease-associated clones were reportedly significantly overrepresented in matched ankylosing spondylitis synovial fluid. Disease-linked clones bore a CD8+ phenotype, appearing relatively rarely in peripheral blood. Typical of ankylosing spondylitis blood, it appeared, was a TCR beta motif of 7 or 8 highly homologous variants.

The sequencing input was blood, either unsorted or a sorted T cell fraction (not recorded which). The sequence came from a male donor with ankylosing spondylitis. The chain couples TRBV10-3 to TRBJ1-1; no clear D gene. CDR3 sequence reads: CAIKGIPNTEAFF. The CDR3 nucleotides read TGTGCCATCAAGGGAATCCCCAACACTGAAGCTTTCTTT.